This entry is about one T cell receptor beta chain. This CDR3 is 15 amino acids long. Trimming cost V 6 bases and J 0 bases, with 15 bases left between them. CDR1 PRHDT and CDR2 FYEKMQ come from the germline V gene (reference sequence). This table comes from immunoSEQ multiplex PCR, and its TCRdb copy is limited to in-frame clones, with some not included. The sample contains under 200,000 clones, approximately 79% of which appear only once. The sample comes from a study of blood T cell repertoires in COVID-19. The chain carries TRBV13 and TRBJ2-7; D is possibly TRBD2 (7 bases). The receptor was isolated from a woman of 80 years or more with acute or convalescent COVID-19. Sequences were obtained from peripheral blood. This CDR3 reads CASSPGGGGSYEQYF. CDR3 sequence (DNA): TGTGCCAGCAGTCCCGGGGGAGGGGGCTCCTACGAGCAGTACTTC.